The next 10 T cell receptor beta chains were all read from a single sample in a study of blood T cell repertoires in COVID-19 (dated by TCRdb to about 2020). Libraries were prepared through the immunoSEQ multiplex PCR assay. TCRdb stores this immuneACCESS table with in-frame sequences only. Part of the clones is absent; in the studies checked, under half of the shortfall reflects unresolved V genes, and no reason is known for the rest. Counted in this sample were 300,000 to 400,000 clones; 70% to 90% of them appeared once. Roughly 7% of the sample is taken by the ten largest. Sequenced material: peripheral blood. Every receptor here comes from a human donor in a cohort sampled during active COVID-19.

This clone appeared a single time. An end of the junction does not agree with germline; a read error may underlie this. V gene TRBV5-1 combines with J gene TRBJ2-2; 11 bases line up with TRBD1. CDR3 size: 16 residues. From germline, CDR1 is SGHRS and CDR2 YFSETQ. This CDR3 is CARSGRDRGGTGELFF. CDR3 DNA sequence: TGCGCCCGCAGCGGTCGGGACAGGGGGGGCACCGGGGAGCTGTTTTTT.

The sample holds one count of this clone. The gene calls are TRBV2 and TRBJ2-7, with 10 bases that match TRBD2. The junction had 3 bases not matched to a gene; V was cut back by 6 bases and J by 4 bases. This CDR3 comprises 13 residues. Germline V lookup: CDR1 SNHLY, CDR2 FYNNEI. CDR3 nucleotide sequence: TGTGCCAGCAGGCTACTAGCGGGGTACGAGCAGTACTTC. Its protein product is CASRLLAGYEQYF.

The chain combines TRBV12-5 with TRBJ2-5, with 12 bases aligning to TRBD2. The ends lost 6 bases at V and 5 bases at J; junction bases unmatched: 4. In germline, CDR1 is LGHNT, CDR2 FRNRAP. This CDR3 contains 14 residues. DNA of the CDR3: TGTGCTAGTGGGCTAGCGGGGGGGCGGGAGACCCAGTACTTC. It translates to CASGLAGGRETQYF. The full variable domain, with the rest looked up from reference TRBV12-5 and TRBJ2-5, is DARVTQTPRHKVTEMGQEVTMRCQPILGHNTVFWYRQTMMQGLELLAYFRNRAPLDDSGMPKDRFSAEMPDATLATLKIQPSEPRDSAVYFCASGLAGGRETQYFGPGTRLLVL.

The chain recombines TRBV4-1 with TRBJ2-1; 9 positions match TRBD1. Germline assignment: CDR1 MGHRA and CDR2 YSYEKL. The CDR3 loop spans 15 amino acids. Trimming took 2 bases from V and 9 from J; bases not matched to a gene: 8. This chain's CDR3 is CASSQPRTGDFEQFF. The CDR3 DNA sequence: TGCGCCAGCAGCCAACCACGGACAGGGGATTTTGAGCAGTTCTTC.

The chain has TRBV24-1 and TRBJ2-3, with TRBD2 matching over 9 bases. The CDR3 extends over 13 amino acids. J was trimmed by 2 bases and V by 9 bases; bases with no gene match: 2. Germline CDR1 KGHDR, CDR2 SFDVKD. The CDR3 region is CATGLAHTDTQYF. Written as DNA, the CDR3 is TGTGCCACCGGACTAGCGCACACAGATACGCAGTATTTT.

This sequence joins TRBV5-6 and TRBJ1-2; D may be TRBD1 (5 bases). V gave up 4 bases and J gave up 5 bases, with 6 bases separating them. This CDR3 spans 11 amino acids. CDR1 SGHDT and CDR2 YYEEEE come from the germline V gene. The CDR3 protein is CASSPGYGYTF. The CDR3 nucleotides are TGTGCCAGCAGCCCAGGGTATGGCTACACCTTC.

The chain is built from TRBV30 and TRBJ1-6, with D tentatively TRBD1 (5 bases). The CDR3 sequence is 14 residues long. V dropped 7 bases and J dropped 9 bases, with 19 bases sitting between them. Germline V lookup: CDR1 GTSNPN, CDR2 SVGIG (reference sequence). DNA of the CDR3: TGTGCCTTGGACACAAGAGTCCGAGGTTCACCCCTCCACTTT. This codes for CALDTRVRGSPLHF.

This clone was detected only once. CDR3 in DNA: TGTGCCTGGAGTCCGGGGGGACAGGGCTACGAGCAGTACTTC. It yields the protein CAWSPGGQGYEQYF. The V and J genes are TRBV30 and TRBJ2-7; 9 bases map to TRBD1. Per germline, CDR1 GTSNPN and CDR2 SVGIG (reference sequence). Trimming cost V 2 bases and J 3 bases; bases outside gene matches: 5. The length of the CDR3 is 14 residues.

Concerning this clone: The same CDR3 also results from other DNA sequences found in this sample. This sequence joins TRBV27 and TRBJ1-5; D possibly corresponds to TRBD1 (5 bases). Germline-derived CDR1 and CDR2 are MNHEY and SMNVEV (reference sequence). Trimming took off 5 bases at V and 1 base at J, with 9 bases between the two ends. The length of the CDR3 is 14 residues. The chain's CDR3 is CASSLRGSNQPQHF. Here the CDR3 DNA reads TGTGCCAGCAGTCTAAGGGGAAGCAATCAGCCCCAGCATTTT.

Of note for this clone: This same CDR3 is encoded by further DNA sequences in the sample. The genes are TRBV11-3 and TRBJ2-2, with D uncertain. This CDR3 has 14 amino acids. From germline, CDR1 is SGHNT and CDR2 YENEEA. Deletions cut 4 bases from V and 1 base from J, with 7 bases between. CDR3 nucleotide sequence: TGTGCCAGCAGCTCCAACTTGAACACCGGGGAGCTGTTTTTT. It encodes CASSSNLNTGELFF.